Shown below are 19 T cell receptor beta chains from a single sample sequenced in a study of cytomegalovirus exposure and HLA in healthy donors. TCRdb's table, derived via immunoSEQ multiplex PCR, lists solely in-frame clones and lacks some. Seen here are some 170,000 clones, approximately 87% observed once, and the top ten hold approximately 1.5%. Input material: PBMCs. These TCRs come from a woman aged 25 to 39 in good health and CMV-seronegative.

The chain carries TRBV9 and TRBJ2-7, with a possible D match to TRBD2 (5 bases). The CDR3 runs to 14 residues. CDR1 and CDR2 (germline): SGDLS, YYNGEE. The V and J ends lost 0 bases and 0 bases respectively, with 7 bases between them. The CDR3: CASSVAGTSYEQYF. The CDR3 coding sequence is TGTGCCAGCAGCGTAGCGGGAACCTCCTACGAGCAGTACTTC.

The chain recombines TRBV5-4 with TRBJ1-1; TRBD1 might be the D (6 bases). V lost 0 bases to trimming and J lost 3 bases, with 9 bases between them. The germline V gene encodes CDR1 SGHNT and CDR2 YYREEE (reference sequence). This CDR3 comprises 14 residues. The CDR3 DNA sequence: TGTGCCAGCAGCTTGGACAGGGTTTACACTGAAGCTTTCTTT. It codes for CASSLDRVYTEAFF. Variable domain in full (rest from reference TRBV5-4 and TRBJ1-1): ETGVTQSPTHLIKTRGQQVTLRCSSQSGHNTVSWYQQALGQGPQFIFQYYREEENGRGNFPPRFSGLQFPNYSSELNVNALELDDSALYLCASSLDRVYTEAFFGQGTRLTVV.

The genes are TRBV15 and TRBJ2-3; TRBD2 is a possible D gene (5 bases). CDR1 and CDR2 (germline): LNHNV, YYDKDF (reference sequence). CDR3 size: 14 residues. The germline V and J ends were trimmed by 4 bases and 2 bases, with 10 bases remaining between them. The CDR3 nucleotides read TGTGCCACCAGCAACGGAGGTTCCACAGATACGCAGTATTTT. The encoded protein is CATSNGGSTDTQYF.

This clone was seen a handful of times. Here the CDR3 DNA reads TGTGCCAGCAGTAGGGGGGGGAGCAATCAGCCCCAGCATTTT. Protein product: CASSRGGSNQPQHF. The genes are TRBV27 and TRBJ1-5; the D gene is possibly TRBD1 (6 bases). The germline gives CDR1 MNHEY, CDR2 SMNVEV (reference sequence). This CDR3 has 14 amino acids. V gave up 5 bases and J gave up 1 base, with 9 bases separating them.

The chain employs TRBV4-1 and TRBJ2-4; D might be TRBD2 (5 bases). This CDR3 is built from 15 residues. The germline V gene has CDR1 MGHRA and CDR2 YSYEKL. Trimming removed 3 bases at V and 5 bases at J, with 14 bases between. CDR3 region: CASSQPTSGENIQYF. As DNA, the CDR3 is TGCGCCAGCAGCCAGCCTACTAGTGGAGAAAACATTCAGTACTTC.

Here the CDR3 reads CASSYRQGGNTEAFF. CDR3 nucleotide sequence: TGTGCCAGCAGCTACCGACAGGGGGGGAACACTGAAGCTTTCTTT. This chain uses TRBV13 with TRBJ1-1; TRBD1 matches 9 bases. The CDR3 runs 15 residues. Germline CDR1 reads PRHDT; CDR2 reads FYEKMQ (reference sequence). V gave up 4 bases and J gave up 1 base; unmatched junction bases: 4.

The chain is built from TRBV9 and TRBJ2-5; 9 bases fit TRBD1. From germline, CDR1 is SGDLS and CDR2 YYNGEE. This CDR3 has 16 residues. Trimming removed 0 bases from V and 2 bases from J; junction bases left unmatched: 5. In DNA, the CDR3 is TGTGCCAGCAGCGTAGCCGGGACAGGGAGACAAGAGACCCAGTACTTC. Translating it yields CASSVAGTGRQETQYF.

The chain links TRBV7-9 to TRBJ2-3; D call uncertain. Looked up from germline, CDR1 is SEHNR and CDR2 is FQNEAQ (reference sequence). The CDR3 is 16 residues long. V dropped 2 bases and J dropped 1 base, with 13 bases sitting between them. DNA of the CDR3: TGTGCCAGCAGCTTAACCTTGCGAGAGGGCACAGATACGCAGTATTTT. Translated, it gives CASSLTLREGTDTQYF.

The chain joins TRBV2 to TRBJ1-3; D is undetermined. The germline V and J ends were trimmed by 3 bases and 0 bases, with 18 bases remaining between them. This CDR3 region has 18 residues. CDR1 and CDR2 from the germline V gene are SNHLY and FYNNEI. As DNA, the CDR3 is TGTGCCAGCAGTGATATCGGCCAGGCCCTCGGCTCTGGAAACACCATATATTTT. It encodes CASSDIGQALGSGNTIYF.

This clone was seen a handful of times. The chain couples TRBV7-6 to TRBJ1-1, with 7 bases lining up with TRBD1. The CDR3 covers 13 residues. V was pared by 6 bases and J by 3 bases, with 4 bases of the junction left unmatched. Germline CDR1 SGHVS, CDR2 FNYEAQ. The CDR3 here is CASRFTGDTEAFF. The CDR3 region has the DNA TGTGCCAGCAGATTTACAGGGGACACTGAAGCTTTCTTT.

This clone came up a few times. The chain has TRBV6-4 and TRBJ2-1, with 12 positions matching TRBD2. The CDR3 is 15 amino acids. CDR1 and CDR2 from the germline V gene are MRHNA and SNTAGT. V trimming: 3 bases; J trimming: 7 bases; junction bases outside the gene matches: 4. In nucleotides, the CDR3 is TGTGCCAGCAGTGAATCTAGCGGGGGGGCGAATGAGCAGTTCTTC. It yields the protein CASSESSGGANEQFF.

The gene calls are TRBV5-6 and TRBJ2-1, with D maybe TRBD2 (6 bases). Germline V CDR1 and CDR2: SGHDT, YYEEEE. The V gene lost 2 bases and the J gene lost 6 bases, with 15 bases spanning the gap. The CDR3 spans 15 residues. CDR3: CASSFVGRLANEQFF. The DNA for the CDR3 is TGTGCCAGCAGCTTCGTTGGGAGGTTGGCCAATGAGCAGTTCTTC.

The chain has TRBV5-1 and TRBJ2-3; D is possibly TRBD2 (7 bases). Trimming left V 4 bases short and J 0 bases short, with 15 bases between. The germline CDR1 and CDR2 sequences are SGHRS and YFSETQ. This CDR3 spans 16 amino acids. In DNA, the CDR3 is TGCGCCAGCAGCCCGGGGGGCGCTGATAGCACAGATACGCAGTATTTT. It yields the protein CASSPGGADSTDTQYF.

The chain recombines TRBV14 with TRBJ2-7; 11 bases are a match to TRBD2. CDR1 and CDR2 from the germline V gene are SGHDN and FVKESK. The CDR3 totals 17 residues. Trimming at V came to 1 base and at J to 3 bases, leaving 8 bases not matched to a gene. The CDR3 reads CASSQGLAGRYYYEQYF. CDR3 DNA: TGTGCCAGCAGCCAAGGACTAGCGGGGCGGTACTACTACGAGCAGTACTTC.

At least ten counts were recorded for this clone. The J gene is TRBJ2-3, the V gene TRBV4-1; 7 bases fit TRBD1. Per germline, CDR1 MGHRA and CDR2 YSYEKL. The CDR3 covers 17 residues. The V segment lost 4 bases and the J segment 0 bases; nucleotides outside the gene matches: 10. CDR3 amino acids: CASSPGTVHSSTDTQYF. CDR3 coding DNA: TGCGCCAGCAGCCCCGGGACAGTTCACTCTAGCACAGATACGCAGTATTTT.

The genes are TRBV18 and TRBJ1-6; TRBD1 aligns across 7 bases. V was pared by 2 bases and J by 3 bases, with 7 bases of the junction left unmatched. The length of the CDR3 is 17 residues. Germline assignment: CDR1 KGHSH and CDR2 LQKENI. CDR3 nucleotide sequence: TGTGCCAGCTCACCATCAGACCGGGACAGCTATAATTCACCCCTCCACTTT. It is translated as CASSPSDRDSYNSPLHF.

The V gene is TRBV5-6, the J gene TRBJ2-7, with unresolved D. Germline V gives CDR1 SGHDT, CDR2 YYEEEE. The CDR3 length is 12 residues. V was clipped by 4 bases and J by 3 bases, with 8 bases between them. Written as DNA, the CDR3 is TGTGCCAGCAGCGCGGTAGACTACGAGCAGTACTTC. Translation gives CASSAVDYEQYF. Based on the CDR3 plus reference TRBV5-6 and TRBJ2-7, the full variable domain is DAGVTQSPTHLIKTRGQQVTLRCSPKSGHDTVSWYQQALGQGPQFIFQYYEEEERQRGNFPDRFSGHQFPNYSSELNVNALLLGDSALYLCASSAVDYEQYFGPGTRLTVT.

This chain links TRBV7-6 with TRBJ2-7; weak D call: TRBD2 (6 bases). CDR1 is SGHVS and CDR2 is FNYEAQ in the germline V gene. This CDR3 is built from 14 residues. The V gene lost 4 bases and the J gene lost 3 bases, with 13 bases spanning the gap. CDR3: CASSSRPGVYEQYF. CDR3 DNA: TGTGCCAGCAGCTCAAGGCCGGGAGTCTACGAGCAGTACTTC.

This clone was recorded only once. This CDR3 is CASSPSGQGNFLGDGYTF. CDR3 sequence (DNA): TGCGCCAGCAGCCCCAGTGGACAGGGAAATTTCCTCGGGGATGGCTACACCTTC. The V call is TRBV23-1, the J call TRBJ1-2; 8 bases fit TRBD1. TRBV23-1 is marked as an open reading frame, function uncertain. The ends lost 6 bases at V and 6 bases at J; junction bases unmatched: 21. The CDR3 covers 18 residues.